This TCR beta chain was sequenced for a study of early T cells in non-severe SARS-CoV-2 infection. For the study at large: Sequencing used unsorted whole-blood bulk RNA, so chains lack pairing.

Unique molecular identifiers were affixed to single, distinct cDNA molecules. TCRdb used MiXCR to reprocess the 5' RACE reads, holding one entry per CDR3 protein. The data show about 69,000 distinct CDR3 sequences, roughly an eighth seen once. Study conclusions and caveats: Private and CD4 specificities were missed by VDJdb matching, which favored anti-spike CD8 responses.

The ends were cut back, 1 base at V and 10 bases at J, with 14 bases in the middle. The CDR3 has 14 residues. From germline, CDR1 is KGHSH and CDR2 LQKENI. This clonotype appeared many times. The antigen remains undetermined. This receptor was obtained from an adult who was a healthcare worker with PCR-confirmed SARS-CoV-2 infection or an uninfected control (not recorded which). The sample comprised whole blood. V gene TRBV18 combines with J gene TRBJ2-1; TRBD1 might be the D (6 bases). Written as DNA, the CDR3 is TGTGCCAGCTCACCACTCCCCCAGGGGCGGGAGCAGTTCTTC. Its translation: CASSPLPQGREQFF.